This T cell receptor (beta chain) emerged from a study of PD-L1 blockade in urothelial cancer. Study background: Atezolizumab (1,200 mg intravenously every 3 weeks) began in about 2014 for patients. Blood analysis took place 3 weeks (second dose) and 6 weeks after treatment start.

Germline V CDR1 and CDR2: SGHRS, YFSETQ. CDR3 size: 14 residues. The germline V and J ends were trimmed by 1 base and 4 bases, with 8 bases remaining between them. Sequencing was performed with immunoSEQ multiplex PCR; in TCRdb, only in-frame clones are kept and a portion is missing. The table records around 40,000 clones, around 89% of them present only once. The receptor was derived from a man between 60 and 75 years old with urothelial cancer. The sequences come from PBMCs, collected around atezolizumab (anti-PD-L1) treatment. The chain has TRBV5-1 and TRBJ2-2; tentatively, D is TRBD1 (5 bases). In nucleotides, the CDR3 is TGCGCCAGCAGCTTGATGACAGCCACCGGGGAGCTGTTTTTT. Translated, it gives CASSLMTATGELFF.